The 27 T cell receptor beta chains presented below share a single source sample, sequenced in a study of T cells expressing NK-cell markers (dated by TCRdb to 2018 to 2021). Libraries were made using 5' RACE. Sequenced using an Illumina HiSeq 2000. The reads underwent TCRdb reprocessing, giving one record for each CDR3 protein sequence and no DNA. The sample table on file contains 300,000 to 450,000 distinct CDR3 sequences. Jointly, the top ten make up roughly 5.2% of the sample. The sample consisted of blood T cells: a sorted CD56 or NKG2C T cell subset, CD4+ or CD8+ T cells, or bulk PBMC T cells (not recorded which). The origin of the receptors is a man aged 18-75 years in good health.

This chain joins TRBV12-3 or TRBV12-4 and TRBJ2-5; absent DNA, TCRdb's TRBD1 call cannot be checked. This CDR3 has 14 amino acids. CDR3 residues: CASSIRDRQETQYF.

V usage is TRBV5-1 and J usage is TRBJ1-1. The germline gives CDR1 SGHRS, CDR2 YFSETQ. The CDR3 has 14 residues. This CDR3 is CASSLVTSNTEAFF.

The chain carries TRBV20-1 and TRBJ2-3; TCRdb names TRBD1, which stays unverified in the absence of DNA. The CDR3 totals 15 residues. Germline lookup yields CDR1 DFQATT and CDR2 SNEGSKA (reference sequence). The CDR3 loop is CSALPPYGVVDTQYF.

The chain couples TRBV6-1 to TRBJ2-3; the D call of TRBD1 rests on TCRdb alone, since no DNA is present to check it. Per the germline V gene, CDR1 is MNHNS and CDR2 is SASEGT. The CDR3 runs to 13 residues. Here the CDR3 reads CASSARGGDTQYF.

This chain joins TRBV3-1 and TRBJ2-1. The CDR3 loop spans 15 amino acids. CDR1 LGHDT and CDR2 YNNKEL come from the germline V gene (reference sequence). CDR3 protein: CASSRDRNSYNEQFF.

The rearrangement uses TRBV6-1 and TRBJ2-7. CDR3 length: 15 amino acids. The germline CDR1 and CDR2 sequences are MNHNS and SASEGT. The CDR3 spells CASIGFIGIPHEQYF.

The rearrangement links TRBV4-2 to TRBJ2-7; TCRdb indicates TRBD1, and absent DNA this call remains unverified. CDR1 is LGHNA, CDR2 YNFKEQ, per germline. This CDR3 has 14 amino acids. CDR3 in amino acids: CASSQVQGEYEQYF.

The chain has TRBV7-2 and TRBJ2-1; TCRdb calls TRBD2, which cannot be checked without DNA. Germline V gene lookup returns CDR1 SGHTA and CDR2 FQGNSA. The CDR3 length is 17 residues. The CDR3 reads CASSLSGLAHPVGEQFF.

The chain couples TRBV3-1 to TRBJ2-5; as DNA is missing, the TRBD2 call by TCRdb cannot be tested. The CDR3 spans 15 residues. Germline CDR1 LGHDT, CDR2 YNNKEL (reference sequence). The CDR3 sequence is CASSRGTSVRETQYF.

V is TRBV5-1 and J is TRBJ1-5; absent DNA, TCRdb's TRBD1 call cannot be checked. This CDR3 contains 15 residues. Germline-derived CDR1 and CDR2 are SGHRS and YFSETQ. CDR3 sequence reads: CASSTRQGGKEPQHF.

V is TRBV27 and J is TRBJ2-5. Germline V lookup: CDR1 MNHEY, CDR2 SMNVEV (reference sequence). The CDR3 is 15 residues long. The CDR3: CASSLSGLDQETQYF.

V gene TRBV10-3 combines with J gene TRBJ2-1; no DNA is available, so the TRBD1 call from TCRdb remains unchecked. This CDR3 spans 13 amino acids. The germline CDR1 and CDR2 sequences are ENHRY and SYGVKD. The CDR3 is CAITATGSGEQFF.

V and J are TRBV6-1 and TRBJ2-7; TCRdb outputs TRBD1, but without DNA this stays unchecked. This CDR3 is 14 amino acids long. CDR1 MNHNS and CDR2 SASEGT come from the germline V gene. CDR3 loop: CASSARTGSEEQYF.

The chain has TRBV25-1 and TRBJ1-1; TCRdb selects TRBD1, and the lack of DNA leaves this call unchecked. The CDR3 is 14 amino acids. Germline V lookup: CDR1 MGHDK, CDR2 SYGVNS. CDR3 residues: CASSEYRGNTEAFF.

V is TRBV6-1 and J is TRBJ1-4; TCRdb proposes TRBD1, but this gene call is untestable without DNA. In germline, CDR1 is MNHNS, CDR2 SASEGT. The CDR3 extends over 18 amino acids. CDR3 sequence: CASSRRPGQVATNEKLFF.

V usage is TRBV19 and J usage is TRBJ2-7. The CDR3 sequence is 12 residues long. Germline assignment: CDR1 LNHDA and CDR2 SQIVND (reference sequence). The CDR3 is CAGRPGTYEQYF.

The genes are TRBV20-1 and TRBJ2-4; the TCRdb call, TRBD2, lacks DNA for checking. Germline V gene sequence: CDR1 DFQATT, CDR2 SNEGSKA (reference sequence). The CDR3 extends over 15 amino acids. The CDR3 spells CSAPEATSGQNIQYF.

CDR3 loop: CASTKPGQGDEQFF. The J gene is TRBJ2-1, the V gene TRBV12-3 or TRBV12-4; TCRdb's D gene call, TRBD1, goes unchecked for lack of DNA. The CDR3 contains 14 residues.

J is TRBJ1-5 and V is TRBV10-3; TCRdb returns TRBD1, unconfirmable since there is no DNA. CDR1 is ENHRY and CDR2 is SYGVKD in the germline V gene. The CDR3 runs 13 residues. The CDR3 loop is CATTRGGHQPQHF.

The J gene is TRBJ2-7, the V gene TRBV14; lacking DNA, the TRBD1 call made by TCRdb goes unchecked. CDR3 length: 12 residues. Looked up from germline, CDR1 is SGHDN and CDR2 is FVKESK. CDR3 region: CASSPKTGTGSF.

V and J are TRBV4-2 and TRBJ2-7; TCRdb designates TRBD2, a call that cannot be tested without DNA. Germline values: CDR1 LGHNA, CDR2 YNFKEQ. The CDR3 has 16 residues. CDR3 region: CASSPNSGGNSYEQYF.

The CDR3 reads CASSRVGRGTLYEQYF. The chain links TRBV7-9 to TRBJ2-7; lacking DNA, the TRBD1 call made by TCRdb goes unchecked. The CDR3 runs 16 residues. The germline gives CDR1 SEHNR, CDR2 FQNEAQ (reference sequence).

The rearrangement joins TRBV5-1 to TRBJ1-1. This CDR3 spans 13 amino acids. Germline CDR1 reads SGHRS; CDR2 reads YFSETQ. The CDR3 loop reads CASRRTRDTEAFF.

The chain links TRBV5-4 to TRBJ2-5; the D call of TRBD2 rests on TCRdb alone, since no DNA is present to check it. The CDR3 contains 21 residues. The germline gives CDR1 SGHNT, CDR2 YYREEE (reference sequence). The CDR3 protein is CASSSPFMSSGGAEGQETQYF.

The rearrangement links TRBV12-3 or TRBV12-4 to TRBJ2-5. This CDR3 spans 15 amino acids. The chain's CDR3 is CASSLYSTGKETQYF.

This sequence joins TRBV7-2 and TRBJ2-7; the TCRdb D gene call, TRBD1, has no DNA to confirm it. Germline CDR1 SGHTA, CDR2 FQGNSA. The CDR3 spans 13 residues. The CDR3 reads CASSRQTGYEQYF.

The chain carries TRBV29-1 and TRBJ2-5; TCRdb proposes TRBD2, but this gene call is untestable without DNA. The CDR3 runs 13 residues. CDR1 and CDR2 (germline): SQVTM, ANQGSEA. The CDR3 here is CSAKGLAQETQYF.